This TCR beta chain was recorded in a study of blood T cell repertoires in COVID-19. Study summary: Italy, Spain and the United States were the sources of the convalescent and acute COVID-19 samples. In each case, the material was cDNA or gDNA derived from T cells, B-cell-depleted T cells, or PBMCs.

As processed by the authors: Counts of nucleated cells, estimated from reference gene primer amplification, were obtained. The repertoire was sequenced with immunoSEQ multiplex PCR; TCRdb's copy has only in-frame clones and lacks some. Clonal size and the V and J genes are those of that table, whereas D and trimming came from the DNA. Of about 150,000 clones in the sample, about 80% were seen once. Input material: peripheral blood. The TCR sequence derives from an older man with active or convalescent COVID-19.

The CDR3 here is CASSYSIDAGFRYEQYF. The DNA for the CDR3 is TGTGCCAGCAGTTACTCGATCGATGCAGGGTTTCGGTACGAGCAGTACTTC. The rearrangement joins TRBV6-2 or TRBV6-3 to TRBJ2-7; D is perhaps TRBD1 (5 bases). Trimming took 0 bases from V and 4 from J, leaving 19 bases between them. The CDR3 runs to 17 residues. Germline CDR1 is MNHEY and CDR2 is SVGEGT.